What follows are 15 T cell receptor beta chains derived from one specimen sequenced in a study of resident and recirculating memory T cells in vitiligo. Repertoires were generated with immunoSEQ multiplex PCR, while TCRdb's copy carries only in-frame clones and drops some. The sample holds 70,000 to 85,000 clones; 90% to 95% are singletons and the top ten take roughly 5%. Sequencing was performed on blood. The source of these receptors is a male donor with vitiligo.

Notes on this clone: Other DNA sequences in this sample translate to the same CDR3. The chain links TRBV5-1 to TRBJ2-5, with TRBD2 matching over 8 bases. Germline CDR1 is SGHRS and CDR2 is YFSETQ. Trimming cost V 2 bases and J 4 bases; bases outside gene matches: 1. This CDR3 region has 13 residues. CDR3 bases: TGCGCCAGCAGCTTTACTAGCGGAGAGACCCAGTACTTC. As protein: CASSFTSGETQYF.

The CDR3 DNA reads TGTGCCAGCAGTGGCAACAGGAAACCGAACTATGGCTACACCTTC. This translates into CASSGNRKPNYGYTF. The chain joins TRBV6-1 to TRBJ1-2; TRBD1 might be the D (5 bases). Germline CDR1 MNHNS, CDR2 SASEGT. The V and J ends lost 4 bases and 2 bases respectively, with 14 bases between them. The length of the CDR3 is 15 residues.

V and J are TRBV2 and TRBJ2-5, with D perhaps TRBD1 (5 bases). This CDR3 comprises 13 residues. V was pared by 4 bases and J by 2 bases, with 8 bases between. The germline V gene encodes CDR1 SNHLY and CDR2 FYNNEI. CDR3: CASSADRQETQYF. As DNA, the CDR3 is TGTGCCAGCAGTGCAGACAGACAAGAGACCCAGTACTTC.

A remark on this clone: Additional DNA sequences in this sample encode the identical CDR3. This chain links TRBV9 with TRBJ1-2; D gene ambiguous. V shed 0 bases and J shed 2 bases, with 5 bases lying between them. Germline V gene data show CDR1 as SGDLS and CDR2 as YYNGEE. The CDR3 extends over 13 amino acids. The DNA of the CDR3 is TGTGCCAGCAGCGTAGACACGAACTATGGCTACACCTTC. Translation: CASSVDTNYGYTF. Using reference TRBV9 and TRBJ1-2 for the parts outside the CDR3, the full variable domain is DSGVTQTPKHLITATGQRVTLRCSPRSGDLSVYWYQQSLDQGLQFLIQYYNGEERAKGNILERFSAQQFPDLHSELNLSSLELGDSALYFCASSVDTNYGYTFGSGTRLTVV.

The table lists this clone with a count of one. V and J are TRBV2 and TRBJ2-7; 9 nucleotides agree with TRBD2. CDR1 is SNHLY, CDR2 FYNNEI, per germline. Trimming removed 7 bases from V and 5 bases from J; junction bases left unmatched: 9. CDR3 size: 14 residues. The CDR3 nucleotides are TGTGCCAGCATGCCCGGCGGGGGGGCAGACGAGCAGTACTTC. Its translation: CASMPGGGADEQYF.

The chain carries TRBV5-1 and TRBJ2-7, with D possibly TRBD2 on 7 matching bases. The V and J ends lost 2 bases and 1 base respectively, with 16 bases between them. The germline gives CDR1 SGHRS, CDR2 YFSETQ. CDR3 length equals 16 residues. In DNA, the CDR3 is TGCGCCAGCAGCTTTGGCATGGGGGGGGCATCCTACGAGCAGTACTTC. Its protein product is CASSFGMGGASYEQYF.

This sequence joins TRBV6-5 and TRBJ1-2, with TRBD1 identical over 10 bases. Germline CDR1 and CDR2: MNHEY and SVGAGI. The V gene end was trimmed by 6 bases and the J gene end by 5 bases; junction bases not matched to a gene: 9. This CDR3 is 15 amino acids long. As DNA, the CDR3 is TGTGCCAGCAGCCTCCGAGGACAGGGGGGTTATGGCTACACCTTC. Protein sequence: CASSLRGQGGYGYTF.

This chain connects TRBV7-2 to TRBJ2-7; D is perhaps TRBD2 (5 bases). Germline CDR1 is SGHTA and CDR2 is FQGNSA. V lost 1 base to trimming and J lost 4 bases, with 8 bases between them. This CDR3 has 13 amino acids. CDR3 in DNA: TGTGCCAGCAGCTTAGTCGGGGTATACGAGCAGTACTTC. Its protein is CASSLVGVYEQYF.

This chain joins TRBV15 and TRBJ1-3; D gene uncertain. Germline V gives CDR1 LNHNV, CDR2 YYDKDF (reference sequence). The CDR3 covers 14 residues. The V end was cut by 8 bases, the J end by 0 bases, with 11 bases between. The CDR3 coding sequence is TGTGCCACCTCGACTTTTATCTCTGGAAACACCATATATTTT. It specifies CATSTFISGNTIYF. The whole variable domain, filled in from reference TRBV15 and TRBJ1-3, reads DAMVIQNPRYQVTQFGKPVTLSCSQTLNHNVMYWYQQKSSQAPKLLFHYYDKDFNNEADTPDNFQSRRPNTSFCFLDIRSPGLGDTAMYLCATSTFISGNTIYFGEGSWLTVV.

The chain employs TRBV4-3 and TRBJ1-5; D is undetermined. The germline CDR1 and CDR2 sequences are LGHNA and YSLEER. The CDR3 runs to 16 residues. Trimming pared 0 bases from V and 3 bases from J, leaving 12 bases between. CDR3 loop: CASSQDRGLLNQPQHF. The CDR3 bases are TGCGCCAGCAGCCAAGATCGCGGACTGCTCAATCAGCCCCAGCATTTT.

This chain uses TRBV7-9 with TRBJ2-1; 9 positions agree with TRBD2. CDR1 is SEHNR, CDR2 FQNEAQ, per germline (reference sequence). The V segment lost 6 bases and the J segment 4 bases; nucleotides outside the gene matches: 7. The CDR3 loop spans 15 amino acids. CDR3: CASRARTSAYNEQFF. The CDR3 DNA follows: TGTGCCAGCAGGGCTCGGACTAGCGCTTACAATGAGCAGTTCTTC. Combining the CDR3 with reference TRBV7-9 and TRBJ2-1 gives the whole variable domain DTGVSQNPRHKITKRGQNVTFRCDPISEHNRLYWYRQTLGQGPEFLTYFQNEAQLEKSRLLSDRFSAERPKGSFSTLEIQRTEQGDSAMYLCASRARTSAYNEQFFGPGTRLTVL.

CDR3: CASSGDRDNSPLHF. The CDR3 bases are TGTGCCAGCAGTGGAGACAGGGATAATTCACCCCTCCACTTT. The chain recombines TRBV6-1 with TRBJ1-6; 7 bases line up with TRBD1. The CDR3 runs to 14 residues. Per the germline V gene, CDR1 is MNHNS and CDR2 is SASEGT. The V segment lost 4 bases and the J segment 5 bases; nucleotides outside the gene matches: 2.

This chain joins TRBV29-1 and TRBJ1-1; D not certain. The CDR3 has 12 residues. The V end lost 3 bases, the J end lost 6 bases, and 11 bases lay between the germline ends. In germline, CDR1 is SQVTM, CDR2 ANQGSEA. CDR3 amino acids: CSVDASRSEAFF. DNA for the CDR3: TGCAGCGTTGACGCCTCGCGCTCTGAAGCTTTCTTT.

The gene calls are TRBV6-6 and TRBJ1-4; weak D call: TRBD1 (6 bases). The V end lost 5 bases, the J end lost 8 bases, and 18 bases lay between the germline ends. The CDR3 is made up of 15 amino acids. The germline CDR1 and CDR2 sequences are MNHNY and SVGAGI (reference sequence). The CDR3 DNA sequence: TGTGCCAGCAGTACTCGACACAGGGCAGGCGAAAAACTGTTTTTT. Its protein is CASSTRHRAGEKLFF.

V usage is TRBV30 and J usage is TRBJ1-5; TRBD1 is a possible D gene (5 bases). The CDR3 is 13 amino acids. V was clipped by 0 bases and J by 5 bases, with 8 bases between them. Germline-derived CDR1 and CDR2 are GTSNPN and SVGIG (reference sequence). In DNA form, the CDR3 reads TGTGCCTGGAGTGTAACAGGAGATCAGCCCCAGCATTTT. Protein sequence: CAWSVTGDQPQHF. Together with reference TRBV30 and TRBJ1-5, the CDR3 gives the full variable domain: SQTIHQWPATLVQPVGSPLSLECTVEGTSNPNLYWYRQAAGRGLQLLFYSVGIGQISSEVPQNLSASRPQDRQFILSSKKLLLSDSGFYLCAWSVTGDQPQHFGDGTRLSIL.